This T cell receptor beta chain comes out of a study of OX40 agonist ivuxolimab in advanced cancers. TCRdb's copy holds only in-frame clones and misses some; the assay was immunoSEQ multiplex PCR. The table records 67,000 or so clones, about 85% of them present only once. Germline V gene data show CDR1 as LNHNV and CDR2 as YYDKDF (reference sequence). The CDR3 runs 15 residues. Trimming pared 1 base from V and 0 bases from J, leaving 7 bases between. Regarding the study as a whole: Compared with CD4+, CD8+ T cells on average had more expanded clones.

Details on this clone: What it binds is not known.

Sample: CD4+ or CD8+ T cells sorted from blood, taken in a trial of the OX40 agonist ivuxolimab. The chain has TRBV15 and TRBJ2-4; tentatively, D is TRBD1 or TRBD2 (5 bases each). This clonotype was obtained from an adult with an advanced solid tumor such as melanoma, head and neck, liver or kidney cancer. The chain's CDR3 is CATSRGGPAKNIQYF. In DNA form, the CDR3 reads TGTGCCACCAGCAGAGGGGGACCAGCCAAAAACATTCAGTACTTC. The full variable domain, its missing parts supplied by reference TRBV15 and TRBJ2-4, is DAMVIQNPRYQVTQFGKPVTLSCSQTLNHNVMYWYQQKSSQAPKLLFHYYDKDFNNEADTPDNFQSRRPNTSFCFLDIRSPGLGDTAMYLCATSRGGPAKNIQYFGAGTRLSVL.